This entry lists 26 T cell receptor beta chains sequenced from one sample in a study of CD8 T cells in ankylosing spondylitis. General study results and limits: Seemingly distinctive of ankylosing spondylitis blood was a TCR beta motif formed by eight highly homologous variants.

No cognate antigen is known for these TCRs. TCRdb itself ran the 5' RACE reads through MiXCR, one entry per CDR3 protein. The sample consists of around 450,000 distinct CDR3 sequences, 20% to 30% of them appearing once. Sequenced sample: blood, either unsorted or a sorted T cell fraction (not recorded which). Source of these receptors: a male donor with ankylosing spondylitis.

This clonotype appeared a few times. CDR3 in DNA: TGTGCCATCAGTGACTCCCGAGGGGACAGGGGGAACACTGAAGCTTTCTTT. As protein: CAISDSRGDRGNTEAFF. The chain employs TRBV10-3 and TRBJ1-1; 10 bases are shared with TRBD1. The CDR3 extends over 17 amino acids. The V gene end was trimmed by 3 bases and the J gene end by 1 base; junction bases not matched to a gene: 8. Looked up from germline, CDR1 is ENHRY and CDR2 is SYGVKD.

The rearrangement uses TRBV20-1 and TRBJ2-3, with no clear D. Germline lookup yields CDR1 DFQATT and CDR2 SNEGSKA (reference sequence). Deletions cut 7 bases from V and 3 bases from J, with 14 bases between. The CDR3 loop spans 13 amino acids. The CDR3 sequence: CSVPVGLTDTQYF. The DNA for the CDR3 is TGCAGTGTGCCTGTGGGATTGACAGATACGCAGTATTTT.

About this clonotype: An end of the junction does not agree with germline; a read error may underlie this. This chain joins TRBV5-1 and TRBJ2-2; the D is unclear. Germline V gene data show CDR1 as SGHRS and CDR2 as YFSETQ. This CDR3 is 14 amino acids long. The CDR3: CVSSLAFNTGELFF. Written as DNA, the CDR3 is TGCGTCAGCAGCTTGGCGTTTAACACCGGGGAGCTGTTTTTT. The variable domain in full, with the rest retrieved from reference TRBV5-1 and TRBJ2-2, is KAGVTQTPRYLIKTRGQQVTLSCSPISGHRSVSWYQQTPGQGLQFLFEYFSETQRNKGNFPGRFSGRQFSNSRSEMNVSTLELGDSALYLCVSSLAFNTGELFFGEGSRLTVL.

V and J are TRBV11-2 and TRBJ1-4; TRBD1 aligns across 8 bases. The CDR3 is made up of 16 amino acids. Trimming removed 5 bases from V and 0 bases from J; junction bases left unmatched: 5. Germline CDR1 and CDR2: SGHAT and FQNNGV. CDR3 DNA: TGTGCCAGCAGCGACCGGGACAGGACAACTAATGAAAAACTGTTTTTT. Protein: CASSDRDRTTNEKLFF.

This clonotype was counted ten times or more. The rearrangement links TRBV7-9 to TRBJ2-3, with D possibly called TRBD1 or TRBD2 (5 bases each). This CDR3 is built from 17 residues. With 4 bases removed from V and 1 base from J, the gap between germline ends came to 18 bases. Germline CDR1 is SEHNR and CDR2 is FQNEAQ (reference sequence). CDR3 sequence reads: CASSYQGAAWGTDTQYF. In DNA, the CDR3 is TGTGCCAGCAGCTACCAGGGAGCCGCCTGGGGCACAGATACGCAGTATTTT.

This clonotype showed up just a few times. V is TRBV29-1 and J is TRBJ2-3; D unresolved. V dropped 4 bases and J dropped 4 bases, with 6 bases sitting between them. Germline loops: CDR1 SQVTM, CDR2 ANQGSEA. This CDR3 is built from 11 residues. CDR3 protein: CSVAHADTQYF. CDR3 DNA sequence: TGCAGCGTTGCGCATGCAGATACGCAGTATTTT.

This chain connects TRBV10-3 to TRBJ1-2; 9 bases agree with TRBD1. V was pared by 11 bases and J by 7 bases, with 8 bases of the junction left unmatched. Germline CDR1 is ENHRY and CDR2 is SYGVKD. The CDR3 is 12 amino acids. This CDR3 reads CAAMRQGGGYTF. DNA for the CDR3: TGTGCCGCGATGAGACAGGGGGGTGGCTACACCTTC.

This rearrangement joins TRBV5-1 to TRBJ2-1; TRBD1 is a possible D gene (6 bases). CDR1 is SGHRS and CDR2 is YFSETQ in the germline V gene. V lost 4 bases to trimming and J lost 0 bases, with 14 bases between them. This CDR3 is built from 16 residues. The CDR3 DNA is TGCGCCAGCAGCGCCCCCGGGACAAGCTCCTACAATGAGCAGTTCTTC. Protein sequence: CASSAPGTSSYNEQFF.

The chain employs TRBV10-3 and TRBJ2-7; 8 bases map to TRBD1. The CDR3 has 15 residues. V trimming: 11 bases; J trimming: 0 bases; junction bases outside the gene matches: 12. CDR1 is ENHRY and CDR2 is SYGVKD in the germline V gene. The chain's CDR3 is CAARENRGSSYEQYF. The CDR3 DNA sequence: TGTGCCGCTCGGGAGAACAGGGGGAGCTCCTACGAGCAGTACTTC.

This clonotype was seen more than once but under ten times. The chain uses TRBV30 and TRBJ1-1, with 12 positions matching TRBD1. Per germline, CDR1 GTSNPN and CDR2 SVGIG (reference sequence). The CDR3 extends over 13 amino acids. J lost 14 bases, V lost 1 base, and 8 bases had no gene match. DNA for the CDR3: TGTGCCTGGAGTGCCGGGACAGGGGGCCTCCAGTTCTTT. Residues: CAWSAGTGGLQFF.

This chain connects TRBV20-1 to TRBJ2-1; D is uncertain. The CDR3 length is 13 residues. CDR1 is DFQATT, CDR2 SNEGSKA, per germline (reference sequence). Trimming removed 6 bases from V and 5 bases from J, with 14 bases in between. CDR3 in amino acids: CSASKGGNNEQFF. The CDR3 nucleotides read TGCAGTGCCTCAAAGGGTGGGAACAATGAGCAGTTCTTC.

The chain employs TRBV20-1 and TRBJ2-1, with 12 positions matching TRBD2. The CDR3 sequence is 18 residues long. Germline values: CDR1 DFQATT, CDR2 SNEGSKA (reference sequence). V shed 3 bases, J shed 1 base, and the junction held 10 bases outside the gene matches. The CDR3 DNA reads as TGCAGTGCTAGTGATCCTAGCGGGAGGGCCAGGTCCTACAATGAGCAGTTCTTC. Encoded protein: CSASDPSGRARSYNEQFF.

This clonotype was recorded many times. This chain uses TRBV29-1 with TRBJ2-1; 16 bases map to TRBD2. The V gene end was trimmed by 5 bases and the J gene end by 1 base; junction bases not matched to a gene: 2. This CDR3 spans 16 amino acids. Germline lookup yields CDR1 SQVTM and CDR2 ANQGSEA. The CDR3, as DNA: TGCAGCGTTACGGGACTAGCGGGAGGGTCCTACAATGAGCAGTTCTTC. Its translation: CSVTGLAGGSYNEQFF.

This clonotype was counted only a few times. The genes are TRBV20-1 and TRBJ1-1, with D unresolved. V was clipped by 3 bases and J by 1 base, with 9 bases between them. Germline lookup yields CDR1 DFQATT and CDR2 SNEGSKA (reference sequence). The CDR3 runs to 13 residues. This CDR3 reads CSARFISNTEAFF. The CDR3 coding sequence is TGCAGTGCTAGGTTTATATCGAACACTGAAGCTTTCTTT.

The genes are TRBV7-9 and TRBJ2-7, with D possibly called TRBD1 or TRBD2 (6 bases each). This CDR3 spans 15 amino acids. V lost 7 bases to trimming and J lost 4 bases, with 20 bases between them. Germline V CDR1 and CDR2: SEHNR, FQNEAQ (reference sequence). CDR3 bases: TGTGCCAGCACCCTCGGAGGGGGAGCCCCTTACGAGCAGTACTTC. Protein: CASTLGGGAPYEQYF.

This clonotype was detected a few times. V and J are TRBV4-2 and TRBJ2-2; D might be TRBD1 or TRBD2, each matching 5 bases. With 3 bases removed from V and 7 bases from J, the gap between germline ends came to 18 bases. Looked up from germline, CDR1 is LGHNA and CDR2 is YNFKEQ. This CDR3 spans 16 amino acids. The CDR3 sequence is CASSQSPSIGGGELFF. The CDR3 region has the DNA TGTGCCAGCAGCCAGAGTCCCTCGATTGGGGGCGGGGAGCTGTTTTTT.

The rearrangement uses TRBV6-1 and TRBJ2-1, with TRBD1 as a possible D gene (5 bases). This CDR3 region has 16 residues. Germline V CDR1 and CDR2: MNHNS, SASEGT. Deletions cut 9 bases from V and 5 bases from J, with 23 bases between. CDR3 in DNA: TGTGCCAGTAACCCAGGCTGGGGCAGAAATAACAATGAGCAGTTCTTC. This codes for CASNPGWGRNNNEQFF.

This clonotype was observed a handful of times. The chain is built from TRBV12-3 or TRBV12-4 and TRBJ2-1; 8 bases match TRBD2. Trimming took 4 bases from V and 3 from J; bases not matched to a gene: 5. This CDR3 region has 15 residues. The CDR3 region is CASSSSSGYYNEQFF. The CDR3 DNA follows: TGTGCCAGCAGTTCTTCTAGCGGGTACTACAATGAGCAGTTCTTC.

This chain connects TRBV20-1 to TRBJ2-2, with TRBD2 identical over 12 bases. This CDR3 spans 14 amino acids. The V gene's germline CDR1 is DFQATT and CDR2 SNEGSKA (reference sequence). V shed 5 bases and J 5 bases; nucleotides not matched to a gene: 3. CDR3 protein: CSAQTSGSTGELFF. CDR3 nucleotides: TGCAGTGCTCAGACTAGCGGGAGTACCGGGGAGCTGTTTTTT.

V usage is TRBV29-1 and J usage is TRBJ2-1, with 8 bases identical to TRBD2. Unmatched junction bases numbered 5, after V lost 7 bases and J lost 0 bases. CDR3 length: 14 amino acids. CDR1 and CDR2 from the germline V gene are SQVTM and ANQGSEA. The CDR3 loop is CSETSDDSYNEQFF. CDR3 bases: TGCAGCGAGACTAGCGACGACTCCTACAATGAGCAGTTCTTC.

The sample holds a few counts of this clonotype. V is TRBV12-3 or TRBV12-4 and J is TRBJ2-4; the match to TRBD1 covers 7 bases. The CDR3 contains 14 residues. V lost 5 bases, J lost 6 bases, and 7 bases stayed unmatched. CDR3 protein: CASSTDRARNIQYF. CDR3 bases: TGTGCCAGCAGTACCGACAGGGCGCGAAACATTCAGTACTTC.

The chain couples TRBV20-1 to TRBJ1-1, with D hard to call. The ends were cut back, 6 bases at V and 4 bases at J, with 18 bases in the middle. The CDR3 totals 14 residues. In germline, CDR1 is DFQATT, CDR2 SNEGSKA (reference sequence). The CDR3 DNA reads TGCAGTGCCCAGAGAGGTGGTAAGGGCACTGAAGCTTTCTTT. This gives the protein CSAQRGGKGTEAFF.

The chain joins TRBV5-1 to TRBJ1-1, with D perhaps matching TRBD1 (5 bases). The CDR3 loop spans 15 amino acids. V was shortened by 0 bases and J by 3 bases, with 12 bases between the two germline ends. The germline gives CDR1 SGHRS, CDR2 YFSETQ. The chain's CDR3 is CASSLAGQGHTEAFF. The CDR3, as DNA: TGCGCCAGCAGCTTGGCCGGGCAGGGACACACTGAAGCTTTCTTT.

The V gene is TRBV4-1, the J gene TRBJ1-2, with 8 bases that match TRBD1. Germline CDR1 MGHRA, CDR2 YSYEKL. The CDR3 spans 15 residues. Losses at the gene ends were 1 base for V and 3 bases for J; bases not matched to a gene: 4. For the CDR3, the DNA is TGCGCCAGCAGCCAAGGACAGGGGTCGGACTATGGCTACACCTTC. It yields the protein CASSQGQGSDYGYTF.

In this sample, this clonotype turned up a few times. The gene calls are TRBV24-1 and TRBJ2-5, with 7 bases matching TRBD1. CDR1 KGHDR and CDR2 SFDVKD come from the germline V gene. The CDR3 spans 17 residues. V lost 1 base and J lost 4; bases outside the gene matches: 11. The CDR3 reads CATSDFTPATGAETQYF. The CDR3 bases are TGTGCCACCAGTGATTTCACCCCCGCCACAGGGGCAGAGACCCAGTACTTC.

The sample holds a few counts of this clonotype. The chain's CDR3 is CASSLARGLGRDQPQHF. In DNA form, the CDR3 reads TGTGCCAGCAGCTTAGCGCGGGGCCTCGGACGGGATCAGCCCCAGCATTTT. This chain joins TRBV7-9 and TRBJ1-5; the D gene is possibly TRBD1 (5 bases). Germline-derived CDR1 and CDR2 are SEHNR and FQNEAQ (reference sequence). V was shortened by 0 bases and J by 5 bases, with 17 bases between the two germline ends. The CDR3 is 17 residues long.